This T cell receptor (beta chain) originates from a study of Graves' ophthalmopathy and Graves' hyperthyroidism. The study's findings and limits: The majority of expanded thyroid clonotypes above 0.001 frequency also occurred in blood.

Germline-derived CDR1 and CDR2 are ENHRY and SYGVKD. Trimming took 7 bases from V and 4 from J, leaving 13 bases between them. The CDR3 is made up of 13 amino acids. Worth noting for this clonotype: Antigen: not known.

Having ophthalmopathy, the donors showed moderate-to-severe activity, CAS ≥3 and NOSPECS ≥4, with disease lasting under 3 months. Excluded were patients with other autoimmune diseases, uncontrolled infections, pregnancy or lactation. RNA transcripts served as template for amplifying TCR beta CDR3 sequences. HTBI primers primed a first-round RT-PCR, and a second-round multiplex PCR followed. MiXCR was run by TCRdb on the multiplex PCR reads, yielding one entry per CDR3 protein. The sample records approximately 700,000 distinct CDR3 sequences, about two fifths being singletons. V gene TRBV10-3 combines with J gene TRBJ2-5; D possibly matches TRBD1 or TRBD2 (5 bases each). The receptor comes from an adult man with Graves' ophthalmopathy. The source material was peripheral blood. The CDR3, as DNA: TGTGCCATCACGCAGGGCCGGGGAGAGACCCAGTACTTC. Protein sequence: CAITQGRGETQYF.